The 10 T cell receptor beta chains given below trace back to one sample, sequenced in a study of cytomegalovirus exposure and HLA in healthy donors. The PCR had 60 Vbeta and 13 Jbeta primers. Sequenced by immunoSEQ multiplex PCR; TCRdb stores in-frame clones only, minus some. The data hold 100,000 to 150,000 clones, with 70% to 85% observed a single time. Source material: PBMCs. These receptors all come from a woman aged 60-75 years in good health and CMV-seropositive.

This chain connects TRBV6-6 to TRBJ1-4; D is unclear. Trimming removed 2 bases from V and 10 bases from J, with 11 bases in between. CDR3 size: 13 residues. Germline CDR1 MNHNY, CDR2 SVGAGI (reference sequence). CDR3 in DNA: TGTGCCAGCAGTTACGTGGCAGACATAAAACTGTTTTTT. Translated, it gives CASSYVADIKLFF.

There are a few counts of this clone. The chain carries TRBV27 and TRBJ2-7; 7 positions match TRBD2. CDR3 length equals 14 residues. After removal of 8 bases from V and 5 bases from J, the junction contained 12 bases not matched to a gene. Germline assignment: CDR1 MNHEY and CDR2 SMNVEV (reference sequence). CDR3 coding DNA: TGTGCCAGCCGCCCATTGGGGGGGAGACACGAGCAGTACTTC. It yields the protein CASRPLGGRHEQYF.

The chain joins TRBV5-1 to TRBJ2-1; 7 bases match TRBD2. The CDR3 contains 14 residues. V dropped 0 bases and J dropped 4; count of bases not matched to a gene: 1. Germline-derived CDR1 and CDR2 are SGHRS and YFSETQ. In nucleotides, the CDR3 is TGCGCCAGCAGCTTGGCTAGCGGTTACAATGAGCAGTTCTTC. It is translated as CASSLASGYNEQFF.

J is TRBJ1-5 and V is TRBV5-6; D is possibly TRBD1 (5 bases). V lost 2 bases and J 4 bases, leaving 10 bases between the germline ends. This CDR3 has 14 amino acids. Looked up from germline, CDR1 is SGHDT and CDR2 is YYEEEE. The CDR3 DNA reads as TGTGCCAGCAGCTTTAAGTCAGGGAATCAGCCCCAGCATTTT. Translation gives CASSFKSGNQPQHF.

This clone has only a few counts. In DNA, the CDR3 is TGTGCCAGCAGCCACCAGGGGAAGTATGAAAAACTGTTTTTT. Amino acids: CASSHQGKYEKLFF. The chain uses TRBV11-2 and TRBJ1-4; TRBD1 is a possible D gene (6 bases). Germline-derived CDR1 and CDR2 are SGHAT and FQNNGV. The CDR3 sequence is 14 residues long. V was clipped by 5 bases and J by 6 bases, with 13 bases between them.

The rearrangement uses TRBV27 and TRBJ1-5; 9 bases line up with TRBD1. The CDR3 sequence is 18 residues long. CDR1 MNHEY and CDR2 SMNVEV come from the germline V gene (reference sequence). The junction had 8 bases not matched to a gene; V was cut back by 2 bases and J by 0 bases. This CDR3 reads CASSLGQGRGYSNQPQHF. In nucleotides, the CDR3 is TGTGCCAGCAGTTTAGGACAGGGGAGGGGGTATAGCAATCAGCCCCAGCATTTT.

With regard to this clone: Other DNA sequences in the same sample also yield this CDR3. The chain is built from TRBV5-1 and TRBJ1-5, with a tentative D call TRBD1 (5 bases). Germline V gives CDR1 SGHRS, CDR2 YFSETQ. This CDR3 is built from 15 residues. Trimming removed 0 bases at V and 1 base at J, with 8 bases between. CDR3 sequence: CASSLGGVSNQPQHF. In nucleotides, the CDR3 is TGCGCCAGCAGCTTGGGGGGGGTAAGCAATCAGCCCCAGCATTTT.

This chain links TRBV6-1 with TRBJ2-5; TRBD1 might be the D (5 bases). The CDR3 sequence is 13 residues long. V was trimmed by 7 bases and J by 4 bases, leaving 13 bases between them. CDR1 is MNHNS and CDR2 is SASEGT in the germline V gene. CDR3 nucleotide sequence: TGTGCCAGCATGGGGCAGAAGAGAGAGACCCAGTACTTC. Its protein is CASMGQKRETQYF.

The chain combines TRBV6-5 with TRBJ1-5, with D maybe TRBD1 (6 bases). The V end lost 6 bases, the J end lost 3 bases, and 15 bases lay between the germline ends. The V gene's germline CDR1 is MNHEY and CDR2 SVGAGI. There are 15 residues in the CDR3. CDR3 in DNA: TGTGCCAGCAGCCCCACTGGACAGATCAATCAGCCCCAGCATTTT. Residues: CASSPTGQINQPQHF.

The V call is TRBV19, the J call TRBJ1-2, with 8 positions matching TRBD1. Germline V gene sequence: CDR1 LNHDA, CDR2 SQIVND (reference sequence). This CDR3 comprises 14 residues. Losses at the gene ends were 4 bases for V and 4 bases for J; bases not matched to a gene: 5. The CDR3 sequence: CASSREQGGYGYTF. In nucleotides, the CDR3 is TGTGCCAGTAGTAGAGAACAGGGGGGCTATGGCTACACCTTC. The full variable domain, with the rest looked up from reference TRBV19 and TRBJ1-2, is DGGITQSPKYLFRKEGQNVTLSCEQNLNHDAMYWYRQDPGQGLRLIYYSQIVNDFQKGDIAEGYSVSREKKESFPLTVTSAQKNPTAFYLCASSREQGGYGYTFGSGTRLTVV.